One and the same sample provided the 16 T cell receptor beta chains below, sequenced in a study of T cells in localized non-small cell lung cancer. Generated by immunoSEQ multiplex PCR, the TCRdb table keeps only in-frame clones and is missing some. In the table there are 7,500 to 10,000 clones, under 50% of which are singletons. The sample consisted of lymph node tissue, taken before any cancer treatment. The receptor set was obtained from a woman aged 35-70 years with stage I lung adenocarcinoma.

The chain uses TRBV19 and TRBJ1-6; D is unresolved. The CDR3 is made up of 14 amino acids. The germline gives CDR1 LNHDA, CDR2 SQIVND (reference sequence). The V gene lost 7 bases and the J gene lost 5 bases, with 12 bases spanning the gap. Here the CDR3 reads CASKTAGDNSPLHF. CDR3 DNA sequence: TGTGCCAGTAAAACGGCCGGGGATAATTCACCCCTCCACTTT.

This clone has more than one count but fewer than ten. CDR3 DNA sequence: TGTGCCAGAGCCCAGGAAGGGCTAGATTGGTACAATGAGCAGTTCTTC. It codes for CARAQEGLDWYNEQFF. The chain employs TRBV6-4 and TRBJ2-1; D is undetermined. This CDR3 spans 16 amino acids. The germline V gene has CDR1 MRHNA and CDR2 SNTAGT. V was clipped by 9 bases and J by 4 bases, with 22 bases between them.

The genes are TRBV19 and TRBJ1-2, with a tentative D call TRBD1 (6 bases). The CDR3 runs 16 residues. Looked up from germline, CDR1 is LNHDA and CDR2 is SQIVND (reference sequence). V lost 4 bases to trimming and J lost 5 bases, with 20 bases between them. CDR3 protein: CASSTPDSSIFYGYTF. The DNA for the CDR3 is TGTGCCAGTAGTACGCCGGACAGTTCGATCTTTTATGGCTACACCTTC.

The J gene is TRBJ1-3, the V gene TRBV6-8, with D possibly TRBD1 on 5 matching bases. Germline V gene data show CDR1 as MNHGY and CDR2 as SAAAGT. The ends were cut back, 3 bases at V and 0 bases at J, with 9 bases in the middle. This CDR3 has 15 residues. The CDR3 loop is CASSYSGASGNTIYF. CDR3 sequence (DNA): TGTGCCAGCAGTTATAGTGGGGCCTCTGGAAACACCATATATTTT.

V is TRBV19 and J is TRBJ2-3; TRBD2 matches 7 bases. The trim removed 5 bases at V and 1 base at J, leaving 9 bases unmatched. The CDR3 totals 16 residues. Germline assignment: CDR1 LNHDA and CDR2 SQIVND (reference sequence). The CDR3 DNA follows: TGTGCCAGTAGTCCCCGCACTAGCGTGGGCACAGATACGCAGTATTTT. Its translation is CASSPRTSVGTDTQYF.

This clone has only a few counts. The chain links TRBV19 to TRBJ1-5, with 7 bases lining up with TRBD1. This CDR3 has 14 residues. V shed 5 bases and J 4 bases; nucleotides not matched to a gene: 5. CDR1 is LNHDA and CDR2 is SQIVND in the germline V gene (reference sequence). In DNA, the CDR3 is TGTGCCAGTAGTCAACCGACAGGGAATCAGCCCCAGCATTTT. Protein: CASSQPTGNQPQHF. Filled out from reference TRBV19 and TRBJ1-5, the complete variable domain reads DGGITQSPKYLFRKEGQNVTLSCEQNLNHDAMYWYRQDPGQGLRLIYYSQIVNDFQKGDIAEGYSVSREKKESFPLTVTSAQKNPTAFYLCASSQPTGNQPQHFGDGTRLSIL.

The rearrangement links TRBV2 to TRBJ1-5; D is unclear. The germline CDR1 and CDR2 sequences are SNHLY and FYNNEI. The CDR3 runs 14 residues. V was trimmed by 2 bases and J by 4 bases, leaving 9 bases between them. CDR3 sequence: CASSEMQFNQPQHF. For the CDR3, the DNA is TGTGCCAGCAGTGAAATGCAGTTTAATCAGCCCCAGCATTTT.

The rearrangement uses TRBV11-3 and TRBJ2-7, with D perhaps matching TRBD1 (7 bases). V lost 1 base and J lost 6, with 22 bases in between. The CDR3 totals 17 residues. Germline loops: CDR1 SGHNT, CDR2 YENEEA. The CDR3 region has the DNA TGTGCCAGCAGCTTAGGCCAGTTGGGCCGCCAGGGGGGCGAGCAGTACTTC. It specifies CASSLGQLGRQGGEQYF.

This clone has just a few counts. The chain uses TRBV30 and TRBJ1-6, with 10 bases aligning to TRBD1. Germline V CDR1 and CDR2: GTSNPN, SVGIG (reference sequence). Trimming took 1 base from V and 7 from J; bases not matched to a gene: 4. The CDR3 spans 15 residues. The CDR3 loop reads CAWSGGTGENSPLHF. CDR3 DNA sequence: TGTGCCTGGAGTGGGGGGACAGGGGAAAATTCACCCCTCCACTTT.

This clone was counted once. The V and J genes are TRBV12-5 and TRBJ2-3; 11 nucleotides align to TRBD2. Germline assignment: CDR1 LGHNT and CDR2 FRNRAP. V trimming: 10 bases; J trimming: 7 bases; junction bases outside the gene matches: 13. The CDR3 consists of 15 residues. This CDR3 is CANALTSGVQYTQYF. For the CDR3, the DNA is TGTGCTAATGCCCTGACTAGCGGGGTGCAGTATACGCAGTATTTT.

The V gene is TRBV9, the J gene TRBJ1-2; 9 nucleotides agree with TRBD1. V dropped 5 bases and J dropped 2; count of bases not matched to a gene: 7. This CDR3 has 15 amino acids. The germline V gene has CDR1 SGDLS and CDR2 YYNGEE. CDR3 residues: CASSRSGTGNYGYTF. As DNA, the CDR3 is TGTGCCAGCAGTCGGTCCGGGACAGGGAACTATGGCTACACCTTC.

The genes are TRBV11-3 and TRBJ2-7, with TRBD1 matching over 8 bases. J lost 5 bases, V lost 1 base, and 7 bases had no gene match. This CDR3 has 15 residues. Germline V gene sequence: CDR1 SGHNT, CDR2 YENEEA. The CDR3 region has the DNA TGTGCCAGCAGCTTAGGAACAGGGGGAACGGACGAGCAGTACTTC. The encoded protein is CASSLGTGGTDEQYF.

J is TRBJ1-5 and V is TRBV11-3; 10 nucleotides agree with TRBD1. Germline loops: CDR1 SGHNT, CDR2 YENEEA. With 5 bases clipped from V and 5 bases from J, the junction kept 6 bases outside the gene matches. The CDR3 is 15 residues long. The CDR3 nucleotides are TGTGCCAGCAGCAAGACAGGGGGCTTAGATCAGCCCCAGCATTTT. Translation gives CASSKTGGLDQPQHF.

This clone has more than one count but fewer than ten. CDR3 bases: TGTGCCAGCAGTTACTCGAGCGGAGACAGGGGGCTCCGATACTCCTACGAGCAGTACTTC. It encodes CASSYSSGDRGLRYSYEQYF. The chain is built from TRBV6-8 and TRBJ2-7, with TRBD1 identical over 10 bases. J was trimmed by 0 bases and V by 0 bases; bases with no gene match: 14. CDR1 is MNHGY and CDR2 is SAAAGT in the germline V gene. The CDR3 runs 20 residues.

The chain combines TRBV10-1 with TRBJ2-5; 8 bases are a match to TRBD1. Germline V gene data show CDR1 as WNHNN and CDR2 as SYGVQD (reference sequence). The CDR3 length is 15 residues. Losses at the gene ends were 4 bases for V and 1 base for J; bases not matched to a gene: 5. The CDR3 nucleotides read TGCGCCAGCAGTGTTGGGGGGACAGGCCAAGAGACCCAGTACTTC. It specifies CASSVGGTGQETQYF.

V gene TRBV29-1 combines with J gene TRBJ1-2; TRBD1 aligns across 7 bases. The CDR3 runs to 14 residues. The V gene's germline CDR1 is SQVTM and CDR2 ANQGSEA. Unmatched junction bases numbered 5, after V lost 0 bases and J lost 4 bases. The CDR3 DNA reads as TGCAGCGTTGAAGATGAGGGGGCGGGCTATGGCTACACCTTC. Encoded protein: CSVEDEGAGYGYTF.